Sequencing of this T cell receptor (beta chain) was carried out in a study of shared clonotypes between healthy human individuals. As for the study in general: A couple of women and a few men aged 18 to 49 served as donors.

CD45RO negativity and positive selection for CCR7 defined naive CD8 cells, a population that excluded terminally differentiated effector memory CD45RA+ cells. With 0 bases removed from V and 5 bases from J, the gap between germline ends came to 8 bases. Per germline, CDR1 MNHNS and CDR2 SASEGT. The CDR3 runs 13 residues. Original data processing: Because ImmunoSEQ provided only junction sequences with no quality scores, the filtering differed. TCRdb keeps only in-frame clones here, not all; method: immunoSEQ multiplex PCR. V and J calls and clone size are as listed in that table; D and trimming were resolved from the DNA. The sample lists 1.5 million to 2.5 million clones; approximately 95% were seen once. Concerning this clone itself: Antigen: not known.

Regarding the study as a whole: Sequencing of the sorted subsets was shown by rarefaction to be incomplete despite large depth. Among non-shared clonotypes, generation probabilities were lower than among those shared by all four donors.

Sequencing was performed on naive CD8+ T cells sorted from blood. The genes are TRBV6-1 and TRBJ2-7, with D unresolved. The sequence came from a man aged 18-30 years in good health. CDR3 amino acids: CASSEAWAHEQYF. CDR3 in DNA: TGTGCCAGCAGTGAAGCCTGGGCCCACGAGCAGTACTTC.